At least ten counts were recorded for the clone carrying this T cell receptor beta chain. Its antigen is not identified. Study observations and caveats: In terms of TCR gene usage, tumor memory CD4+ T cells clustered together with blood and lymph node memory CD4+ cells, as well as with lymph node naive CD4+ cells.

Germline lookup yields CDR1 SGHTA and CDR2 FQGNSA. The CDR3 is 18 amino acids. V shed 3 bases and J 6 bases; nucleotides not matched to a gene: 10. After constant-region reverse-primer amplification, full-length variable regions underwent semi-nested PCR with Nested Universal Primer A. From the 5' RACE reads, TCRdb called clonotypes with MiXCR, one entry per CDR3 protein. The repertoire consists of around 50,000 distinct CDR3 sequences, with approximately 17% occurring once and the leading ten covering about 2.1%. This chain links TRBV7-2 with TRBJ2-1, with 14 bases fitting TRBD2. The clonotype comes from a female donor with breast cancer. The sample consisted of naive CD4+ T cells sorted from blood. Subset described: naive CD4+ T cells, CD4+CD45RA+CD25-. The CDR3 loop is CASSFGTSGSWGGNEQFF. The CDR3 DNA reads TGTGCCAGCAGCTTCGGGACTAGCGGGAGTTGGGGAGGCAATGAGCAGTTCTTC.